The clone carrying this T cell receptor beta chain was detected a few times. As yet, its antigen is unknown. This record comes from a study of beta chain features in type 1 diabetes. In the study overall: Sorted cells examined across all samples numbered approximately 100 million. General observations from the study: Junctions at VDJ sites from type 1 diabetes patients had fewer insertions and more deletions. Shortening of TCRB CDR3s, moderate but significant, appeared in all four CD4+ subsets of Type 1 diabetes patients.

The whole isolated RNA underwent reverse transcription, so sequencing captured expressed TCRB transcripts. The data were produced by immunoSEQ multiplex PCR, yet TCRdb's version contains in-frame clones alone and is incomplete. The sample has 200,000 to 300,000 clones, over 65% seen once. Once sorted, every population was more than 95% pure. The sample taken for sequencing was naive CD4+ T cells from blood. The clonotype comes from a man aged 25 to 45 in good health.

CDR3 DNA sequence: TGTGCCATCGGTCGGGGAACCGGGGAGCTGTTTTTT. Translation: CAIGRGTGELFF. The V gene is TRBV10-3, the J gene TRBJ2-2, with a possible D match to TRBD2 (5 bases). Trimming left V 8 bases short and J 5 bases short, with 9 bases between. This CDR3 has 12 amino acids. Germline V gives CDR1 ENHRY, CDR2 SYGVKD.